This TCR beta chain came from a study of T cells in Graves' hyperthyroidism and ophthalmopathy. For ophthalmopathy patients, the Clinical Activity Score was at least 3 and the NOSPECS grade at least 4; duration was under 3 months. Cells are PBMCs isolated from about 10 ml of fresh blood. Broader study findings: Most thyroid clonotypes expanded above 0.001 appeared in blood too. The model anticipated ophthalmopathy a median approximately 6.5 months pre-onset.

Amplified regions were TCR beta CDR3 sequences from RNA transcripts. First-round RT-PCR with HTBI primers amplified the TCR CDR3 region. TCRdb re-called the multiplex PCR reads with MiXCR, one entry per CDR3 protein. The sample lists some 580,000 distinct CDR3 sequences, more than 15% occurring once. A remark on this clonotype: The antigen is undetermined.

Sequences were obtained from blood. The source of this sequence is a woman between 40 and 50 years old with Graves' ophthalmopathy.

In DNA, the CDR3 is TGTGCCAGTACCCCGACAGGGGTGCTAGCGGGAGGCATGCATGAGCAGTTCTTC. Protein sequence: CASTPTGVLAGGMHEQFF. This chain connects TRBV19 to TRBJ2-1, with 11 bases matching TRBD2. In germline, CDR1 is LNHDA, CDR2 SQIVND (reference sequence). After removal of 7 bases from V and 8 bases from J, the junction contained 19 bases not matched to a gene. This CDR3 has 18 amino acids.